This T cell receptor beta chain was sequenced for a study of blood T cell repertoires in COVID-19. Study as a whole: Sources were T cells, B-cell-depleted T cells, or PBMCs; the material itself was cDNA or gDNA.

The repertoire was sequenced with immunoSEQ multiplex PCR; TCRdb's copy has only in-frame clones and lacks some. The sample carries fewer than 300,000 clones, around 89% recorded once. From germline, CDR1 is KGHDR and CDR2 SFDVKD. The CDR3 sequence is 16 residues long. V was pared by 2 bases and J by 4 bases, with 2 bases of the junction left unmatched. The sequenced sample consisted of PBMCs or T cells enriched from blood (not recorded which). The rearrangement joins TRBV24-1 to TRBJ2-2, with 11 bases that match TRBD1. This receptor was identified in a man aged 40-49 years who had recovered from COVID-19. The CDR3 DNA reads TGTGCCACCAGTGATTGGACAGGGGGCCGCACCGGGGAGCTGTTTTTT. Residues: CATSDWTGGRTGELFF.